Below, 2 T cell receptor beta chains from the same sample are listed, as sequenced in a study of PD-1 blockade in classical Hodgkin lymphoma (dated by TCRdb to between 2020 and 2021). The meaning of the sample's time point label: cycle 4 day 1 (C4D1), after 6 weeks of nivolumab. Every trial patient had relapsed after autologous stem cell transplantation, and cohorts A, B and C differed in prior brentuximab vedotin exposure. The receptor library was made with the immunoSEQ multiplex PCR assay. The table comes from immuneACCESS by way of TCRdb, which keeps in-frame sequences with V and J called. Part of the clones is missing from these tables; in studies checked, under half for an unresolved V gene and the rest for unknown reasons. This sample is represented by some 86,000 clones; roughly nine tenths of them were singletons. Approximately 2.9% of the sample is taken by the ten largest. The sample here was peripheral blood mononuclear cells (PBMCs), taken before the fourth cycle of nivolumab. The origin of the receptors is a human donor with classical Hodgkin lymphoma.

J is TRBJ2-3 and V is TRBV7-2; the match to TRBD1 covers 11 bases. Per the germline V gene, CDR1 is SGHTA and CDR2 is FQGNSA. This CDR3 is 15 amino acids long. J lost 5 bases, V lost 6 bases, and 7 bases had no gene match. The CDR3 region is CASSSRTGGRDTQYF. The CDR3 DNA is TGTGCCAGCAGTTCTAGGACAGGGGGCAGAGATACGCAGTATTTT. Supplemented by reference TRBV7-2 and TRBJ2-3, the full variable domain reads GAGVSQSPSNKVTEKGKDVELRCDPISGHTALYWYRQSLGQGLEFLIYFQGNSAPDKSGLPSDRFSAERTGGSVSTLTIQRTQQEDSAVYLCASSSRTGGRDTQYFGPGTRLTVL.

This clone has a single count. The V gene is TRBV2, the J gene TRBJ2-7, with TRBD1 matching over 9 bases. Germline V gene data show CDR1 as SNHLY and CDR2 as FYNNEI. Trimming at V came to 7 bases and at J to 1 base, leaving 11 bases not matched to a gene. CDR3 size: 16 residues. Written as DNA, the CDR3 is TGTGCCAGCAAAGAACCGGGACAGGGTATGTCCTACGAGCAGTACTTC. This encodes CASKEPGQGMSYEQYF.